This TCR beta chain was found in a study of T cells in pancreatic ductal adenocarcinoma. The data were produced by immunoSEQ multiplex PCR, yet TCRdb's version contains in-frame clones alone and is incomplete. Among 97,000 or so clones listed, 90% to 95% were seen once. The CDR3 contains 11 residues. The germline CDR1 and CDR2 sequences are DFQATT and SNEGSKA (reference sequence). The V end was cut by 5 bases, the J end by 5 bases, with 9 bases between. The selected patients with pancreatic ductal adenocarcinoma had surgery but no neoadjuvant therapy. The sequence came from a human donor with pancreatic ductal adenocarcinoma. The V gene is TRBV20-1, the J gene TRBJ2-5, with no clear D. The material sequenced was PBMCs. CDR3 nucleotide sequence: TGCAGTGCTGGCAGATTGGAGACCCAGTACTTC. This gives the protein CSAGRLETQYF.